These 25 T cell receptor beta chains share one sample of origin, sequenced in a study of T cell repertoires in cytomegalovirus infection. TCRdb reprocessed the reads via MiXCR and lists one record per CDR3 protein. The table records some 220,000 distinct CDR3 sequences, approximately 7% of them present only once. The sample comprised PBMCs. The receptors come from a human donor in good health (CMV status not recorded). Some clones in this sample may be carry-over from other donors' samples.

The chain uses TRBV5-4 and TRBJ1-1; perhaps TRBD1 as D (5 bases). The CDR3 extends over 16 amino acids. Trimming left V 0 bases short and J 1 base short, with 13 bases between. From germline, CDR1 is SGHNT and CDR2 YYREEE (reference sequence). The DNA for the CDR3 is TGTGCCAGCAGCTTGGAGATGGCAGGGCGGAACACTGAAGCTTTCTTT. Translation gives CASSLEMAGRNTEAFF. Together with reference TRBV5-4 and TRBJ1-1, the CDR3 gives the full variable domain: ETGVTQSPTHLIKTRGQQVTLRCSSQSGHNTVSWYQQALGQGPQFIFQYYREEENGRGNFPPRFSGLQFPNYSSELNVNALELDDSALYLCASSLEMAGRNTEAFFGQGTRLTVV.

The CDR3 DNA sequence: TGTGCCAGCAGTGAGACCGGATATAGCAATCAGCCCCAGCATTTT. This sequence encodes CASSETGYSNQPQHF. The V call is TRBV25-1, the J call TRBJ1-5; D gene unclear. The CDR3 covers 15 residues. V was shortened by 3 bases and J by 0 bases, with 9 bases between the two germline ends. The germline V gene has CDR1 MGHDK and CDR2 SYGVNS.

Ten or more counts support this clonotype. This chain connects TRBV5-5 to TRBJ2-2; 7 positions match TRBD2. This CDR3 has 18 amino acids. The V gene's germline CDR1 is SGHKS and CDR2 YYEKEE (reference sequence). V shed 4 bases, J shed 0 bases, and the junction held 12 bases outside the gene matches. Written as DNA, the CDR3 is TGTGCCAGCAGCATCCTCATGCGGGAGTTCGCGAACACCGGGGAGCTGTTTTTT. Translated, it gives CASSILMREFANTGELFF.

This clonotype was seen at least ten times. The chain is built from TRBV20-1 and TRBJ1-5, with 7 bases that match TRBD1. The CDR3 runs 16 residues. Germline CDR1 and CDR2: DFQATT and SNEGSKA (reference sequence). V gave up 2 bases and J gave up 4 bases; unmatched junction bases: 11. The CDR3, as DNA: TGCAGTGCTAGAAGGGGCGGGACAGACTCTAATCAGCCCCAGCATTTT. It translates to CSARRGGTDSNQPQHF.

This clonotype showed up many times. The chain is built from TRBV7-2 and TRBJ1-1, with 7 bases lining up with TRBD1. Germline CDR1 SGHTA, CDR2 FQGNSA. The CDR3 has 12 residues. The J segment lost 7 bases and the V segment lost 8 bases, leaving 7 bases of the junction unmatched. CDR3 residues: CASGLRDSEAFF. The CDR3 DNA is TGTGCCAGCGGACTTCGGGACAGTGAAGCTTTCTTT.

The sample holds many counts of this clonotype. The chain links TRBV7-2 to TRBJ1-6, with D perhaps TRBD1 (6 bases). Germline V gene lookup returns CDR1 SGHTA and CDR2 FQGNSA. The CDR3 sequence is 13 residues long. The ends were cut back, 5 bases at V and 13 bases at J, with 15 bases in the middle. CDR3 nucleotides: TGTGCCAGCAGCCCCGGACAGAAGACCCCCCTCCACTTT. It is translated as CASSPGQKTPLHF. Filled out from reference TRBV7-2 and TRBJ1-6, the complete variable domain reads GAGVSQSPSNKVTEKGKDVELRCDPISGHTALYWYRQSLGQGLEFLIYFQGNSAPDKSGLPSDRFSAERTGGSVSTLTIQRTQQEDSAVYLCASSPGQKTPLHFGNGTRLTVT.

This clonotype was observed at least ten times. J is TRBJ2-6 and V is TRBV6-2 or TRBV6-3; maybe TRBD2 (5 bases). CDR1 is MNHEY and CDR2 is SVGEGT in the germline V gene. Trimming shortened V by 2 bases and J by 2 bases, and 10 bases separated the two germline ends. The CDR3 loop spans 16 amino acids. The DNA of the CDR3 is TGTGCCAGCAGTTACCCTCGGGGAACTGGGGCCAACGTCCTGACTTTC. Its protein product is CASSYPRGTGANVLTF.

In its sample, this clonotype was seen many times. One junction end disagrees with the germline gene, perhaps due to a read error. The chain employs TRBV2 and TRBJ1-5, with D possibly TRBD1 on 5 matching bases. The germline V gene encodes CDR1 SNHLY and CDR2 FYNNEI. This CDR3 is 13 amino acids long. The CDR3 is CASREDSNQPQHF. CDR3 in DNA: TGTGCCAGCAGAGAAGACAGTAACCAGCCCCAGCATTTT.

This clonotype was seen only a few times. This sequence joins TRBV7-3 and TRBJ2-1; possibly TRBD2 for D (5 bases). The V gene lost 1 base and the J gene lost 10 bases, with 11 bases spanning the gap. The CDR3 loop spans 13 amino acids. Germline values: CDR1 SGHTA, CDR2 FQGTGA. The DNA of the CDR3 is TGTGCCAGCAGCTTAATGGCGGGCAGGGAGCAGTTCTTC. Encoded protein: CASSLMAGREQFF.

This clonotype was seen repeatedly, ten times or more. This chain uses TRBV20-1 with TRBJ1-2; 7 bases agree with TRBD1. The trim removed 3 bases at V and 1 base at J, leaving 14 bases unmatched. The CDR3 is made up of 17 amino acids. CDR1 DFQATT and CDR2 SNEGSKA come from the germline V gene (reference sequence). The DNA for the CDR3 is TGCAGTGCTAGCAGGGACAGAGTTTTCCAATTTAACTATGGCTACACCTTC. Its translation: CSASRDRVFQFNYGYTF.

This clonotype was observed at least ten times. The CDR3 reads CASSVGTSGTDTQYF. CDR3 DNA sequence: TGTGCCAGCAGCGTCGGGACTAGCGGCACAGATACGCAGTATTTT. V gene TRBV9 combines with J gene TRBJ2-3; 10 bases map to TRBD2. The V gene end was trimmed by 2 bases and the J gene end by 1 base; junction bases not matched to a gene: 1. Germline CDR1 SGDLS, CDR2 YYNGEE. This CDR3 has 15 amino acids. The variable domain in full, completed from reference TRBV9 and TRBJ2-3, reads DSGVTQTPKHLITATGQRVTLRCSPRSGDLSVYWYQQSLDQGLQFLIQYYNGEERAKGNILERFSAQQFPDLHSELNLSSLELGDSALYFCASSVGTSGTDTQYFGPGTRLTVL.

This clonotype was observed at least ten times. J is TRBJ1-1 and V is TRBV6-5; D not certain. In germline, CDR1 is MNHEY, CDR2 SVGAGI. The CDR3 spans 15 residues. V was cut by 2 bases and J by 3 bases, with 13 bases left in between. DNA of the CDR3: TGTGCCAGCAGTTACGGAGGCGGGGTAGACACTGAAGCTTTCTTT. Amino acids: CASSYGGGVDTEAFF.

This clonotype was recorded many times. The chain uses TRBV7-2 and TRBJ1-2; possibly TRBD1 for D (6 bases). This CDR3 is built from 13 residues. The germline V gene has CDR1 SGHTA and CDR2 FQGNSA. V was clipped by 3 bases and J by 4 bases, with 9 bases between them. The CDR3 sequence is CASSFTGSYGYTF. CDR3 nucleotides: TGTGCCAGCAGCTTCACAGGGAGCTATGGCTACACCTTC.

The chain uses TRBV29-1 and TRBJ1-3; 7 nucleotides agree with TRBD1. Germline V lookup: CDR1 SQVTM, CDR2 ANQGSEA. This CDR3 region has 14 residues. Germline trimming cut 3 bases from V and 11 bases from J; bases unmatched to any gene: 13. The CDR3 loop is CSVEGTEGWAPIYF. In DNA, the CDR3 is TGCAGCGTTGAGGGGACAGAAGGATGGGCCCCCATATATTTT.

The table lists this clonotype with many counts. V usage is TRBV7-2 and J usage is TRBJ1-2; no reliable D call. The V end was cut by 2 bases, the J end by 0 bases, with 7 bases between. Per the germline V gene, CDR1 is SGHTA and CDR2 is FQGNSA. This CDR3 spans 14 amino acids. The CDR3 region is CASSLTGANYGYTF. Written as DNA, the CDR3 is TGTGCCAGCAGCTTAACTGGAGCTAACTATGGCTACACCTTC.

This clonotype was observed many times. The chain couples TRBV7-2 to TRBJ1-1; the D is unclear. Trimming pared 1 base from V and 3 bases from J, leaving 9 bases between. This CDR3 comprises 14 residues. CDR1 and CDR2 (germline): SGHTA, FQGNSA. CDR3 in amino acids: CASSLVVVDTEAFF. The CDR3 DNA reads TGTGCCAGCAGCTTAGTTGTTGTGGACACTGAAGCTTTCTTT.

This clonotype was counted many times. The chain couples TRBV5-4 to TRBJ2-1; D is ambiguous. CDR3 length equals 15 residues. CDR1 SGHNT and CDR2 YYREEE come from the germline V gene (reference sequence). V was clipped by 2 bases and J by 0 bases, with 9 bases between them. CDR3 nucleotide sequence: TGTGCCAGCAGCTTAGGCGGCTACTCCTACAATGAGCAGTTCTTC. It yields the protein CASSLGGYSYNEQFF.

The table lists this clonotype with many counts. The rearrangement links TRBV5-5 to TRBJ2-1, with D unresolved. Trimming removed 0 bases from V and 6 bases from J, with 10 bases in between. The CDR3 has 14 amino acids. Germline V gene sequence: CDR1 SGHKS, CDR2 YYEKEE (reference sequence). Here the CDR3 DNA reads TGTGCCAGCAGCTTGGAGGGCGCAAGCAATGAGCAGTTCTTC. As protein: CASSLEGASNEQFF. The full variable domain, in which reference TRBV5-5 and TRBJ2-1 provide the parts outside the CDR3, is DAGVTQSPTHLIKTRGQQVTLRCSPISGHKSVSWYQQVLGQGPQFIFQYYEKEERGRGNFPDRFSARQFPNYSSELNVNALLLGDSALYLCASSLEGASNEQFFGPGTRLTVL.

This clonotype was counted many times. This sequence joins TRBV7-2 and TRBJ1-2, with D possibly TRBD1 on 5 matching bases. CDR3 length equals 13 residues. The germline CDR1 and CDR2 sequences are SGHTA and FQGNSA. Trimming removed 3 bases at V and 8 bases at J, with 13 bases between. CDR3 loop: CASSFSGMGGYTF. The CDR3 nucleotides read TGTGCCAGCAGCTTCTCAGGGATGGGCGGCTACACCTTC.

The table lists this clonotype with many counts. The chain employs TRBV7-2 and TRBJ1-3, with no clear D. CDR1 and CDR2 from the germline V gene are SGHTA and FQGNSA. The CDR3 is 15 amino acids. V lost 1 base and J lost 0, with 7 bases in between. The CDR3 reads CASSLGQTSGNTIYF. The CDR3 nucleotides read TGTGCCAGCAGCTTAGGGCAGACCTCTGGAAACACCATATATTTT.

In this sample, this clonotype turned up many times. The rearrangement joins TRBV18 to TRBJ1-1; unclear D gene. The germline CDR1 and CDR2 sequences are KGHSH and LQKENI. This CDR3 comprises 16 residues. The ends were cut back, 2 bases at V and 1 base at J, with 14 bases in the middle. The chain's CDR3 is CASSPSGMTGNTEAFF. The CDR3 coding sequence is TGTGCCAGCTCACCATCGGGAATGACGGGGAACACTGAAGCTTTCTTT.

The rearrangement links TRBV28 to TRBJ1-5, with D possibly being TRBD1 (6 bases). The CDR3 sequence is 18 residues long. The germline gives CDR1 MDHEN, CDR2 SYDVKM. Trimming shortened V by 3 bases and J by 0 bases, and 18 bases separated the two germline ends. CDR3 DNA: TGTGCCAGCAGTTTGTCAGCCGGGACACTGTATAGCAATCAGCCCCAGCATTTT. Protein: CASSLSAGTLYSNQPQHF.

This clonotype has at least ten counts. The J gene is TRBJ2-5, the V gene TRBV2; tentatively, D is TRBD2 (6 bases). The CDR3 totals 13 residues. Germline-derived CDR1 and CDR2 are SNHLY and FYNNEI. The germline V and J ends were trimmed by 3 bases and 10 bases, with 15 bases remaining between them. The CDR3 nucleotides are TGTGCCAGCAGTGACCCGTGGGCGCGGGGCCAGTACTTC. Residues: CASSDPWARGQYF.

This clonotype showed up many times. The chain joins TRBV2 to TRBJ2-5, with TRBD1 matching over 7 bases. This CDR3 contains 14 residues. Germline lookup yields CDR1 SNHLY and CDR2 FYNNEI. Losses at the gene ends were 7 bases for V and 1 base for J; bases not matched to a gene: 6. The CDR3 reads CASKGQTFQETQYF. CDR3 DNA: TGTGCCAGCAAGGGACAGACCTTCCAAGAGACCCAGTACTTC.

This clonotype has ten or more counts. V and J are TRBV7-9 and TRBJ2-5; 7 positions match TRBD1. This CDR3 spans 14 amino acids. The ends lost 4 bases at V and 4 bases at J; junction bases unmatched: 6. The germline CDR1 and CDR2 sequences are SEHNR and FQNEAQ (reference sequence). The CDR3 coding sequence is TGTGCCAGCAGCTCGAGTACAGGGGTAGAGACCCAGTACTTC. This codes for CASSSSTGVETQYF.